One and the same sample provided the 15 T cell receptor beta chains below, sequenced in a study of CD8 T cells in Susac syndrome. About 0.45 to 1 ug RNA was reverse transcribed with random hexamers. MiXCR, applied by TCRdb to the immunoSEQ multiplex PCR reads, yields one record per CDR3 protein. The table includes 400,000 to 550,000 distinct CDR3 sequences, more than 70% detected once. Input material: CD8+ T cells from PBMCs. All receptors come from a human donor with multiple sclerosis.

This chain links TRBV29-1 with TRBJ2-7; D could derive from TRBD1 or TRBD2 (5 bases each). The V gene's germline CDR1 is SQVTM and CDR2 ANQGSEA. The CDR3 consists of 13 residues. Trimming cost V 7 bases and J 2 bases, with 15 bases left between them. The CDR3: CSALGTVTYEQYF. The CDR3, as DNA: TGCAGCGCCTTAGGGACCGTGACCTACGAGCAGTACTTC.

V is TRBV6-1 and J is TRBJ2-2, with D uncertain. The V gene's germline CDR1 is MNHNS and CDR2 SASEGT. V lost 2 bases and J lost 4, with 20 bases in between. The CDR3 loop spans 18 amino acids. CDR3 residues: CASSELRIGSGFTGELFF. The CDR3, as DNA: TGTGCCAGCAGTGAACTAAGAATCGGAAGTGGGTTCACCGGGGAGCTGTTTTTT.

This clonotype has only a few counts. The chain recombines TRBV30 with TRBJ1-1; unclear D gene. Germline-derived CDR1 and CDR2 are GTSNPN and SVGIG (reference sequence). The germline V and J ends were trimmed by 2 bases and 0 bases, with 7 bases remaining between them. CDR3 length: 13 amino acids. CDR3 sequence: CAWSSGMNTEAFF. CDR3 DNA sequence: TGTGCCTGGAGTTCGGGGATGAACACTGAAGCTTTCTTT.

The V call is TRBV5-6, the J call TRBJ2-4; D is possibly TRBD2 (5 bases). The germline CDR1 and CDR2 sequences are SGHDT and YYEEEE. The CDR3 length is 14 residues. V gave up 3 bases and J gave up 8 bases, with 15 bases separating them. CDR3 in amino acids: CASSSSGSLHIQYF. CDR3 nucleotides: TGTGCCAGCAGCTCAAGCGGCTCGCTCCACATTCAGTACTTC.

The chain is built from TRBV29-1 and TRBJ2-7; 12 bases are shared with TRBD2. CDR1 and CDR2 from the germline V gene are SQVTM and ANQGSEA. The J segment lost 4 bases and the V segment lost 4 bases, leaving 8 bases of the junction unmatched. The CDR3 consists of 15 residues. CDR3 amino acids: CSVVVGTSGFYEQYF. CDR3 coding DNA: TGCAGCGTTGTGGTCGGGACTAGCGGGTTTTACGAGCAGTACTTC.

The chain couples TRBV6-1 to TRBJ2-1, with 13 nucleotides matching TRBD2. CDR1 is MNHNS and CDR2 is SASEGT in the germline V gene. Losses at the gene ends were 6 bases for V and 0 bases for J; bases not matched to a gene: 8. The CDR3 extends over 18 amino acids. This CDR3 is CASSPLAGGLSSYNEQFF. CDR3 sequence (DNA): TGTGCCAGCAGCCCACTAGCGGGGGGGCTTAGCTCCTACAATGAGCAGTTCTTC.

CDR3 in DNA: TGTGCCACCAGCGTCAACAGGGGCCCCACTGAAGCTTTCTTT. Translation gives CATSVNRGPTEAFF. The chain carries TRBV15 and TRBJ1-1; 7 bases align to TRBD1. Germline V gene data show CDR1 as LNHNV and CDR2 as YYDKDF (reference sequence). Trimming cost V 5 bases and J 4 bases; bases outside gene matches: 7. This CDR3 contains 14 residues.

The J gene is TRBJ2-1, the V gene TRBV2, with 9 bases matching TRBD1. The CDR3 has 15 residues. Trimming at V came to 3 bases and at J to 10 bases, leaving 10 bases not matched to a gene. CDR1 and CDR2 from the germline V gene are SNHLY and FYNNEI. DNA for the CDR3: TGTGCCAGCAGTGAGCCGGACAGGGGAAGAACGGAGCAGTTCTTC. Its translation: CASSEPDRGRTEQFF.

The chain is built from TRBV4-1 and TRBJ1-1; the D gene is possibly TRBD1 (6 bases). Looked up from germline, CDR1 is MGHRA and CDR2 is YSYEKL. The CDR3 has 15 residues. V was shortened by 4 bases and J by 0 bases, with 12 bases between the two germline ends. The CDR3 DNA reads as TGCGCCAGCAGCCTCCGAGGGGGAATGAACACTGAAGCTTTCTTT. Its protein is CASSLRGGMNTEAFF.

The chain recombines TRBV28 with TRBJ2-1, with TRBD2 matching 8 bases. The CDR3 consists of 17 residues. Losses at the gene ends were 4 bases for V and 7 bases for J; bases not matched to a gene: 15. Germline V lookup: CDR1 MDHEN, CDR2 SYDVKM. The CDR3 bases are TGTGCCAGCAGTTATGGGCTAGCGGGTCTCTCTTGGAATGAGCAGTTCTTC. The encoded protein is CASSYGLAGLSWNEQFF.

The chain joins TRBV19 to TRBJ1-1; D unresolved. The CDR3 is made up of 11 amino acids. The V gene's germline CDR1 is LNHDA and CDR2 SQIVND (reference sequence). The V end lost 1 base, the J end lost 4 bases, and 1 base lay between the germline ends. CDR3 in amino acids: CASSIATEAFF. In nucleotides, the CDR3 is TGTGCCAGTAGTATAGCCACTGAAGCTTTCTTT. Looking up the rest from reference TRBV19 and TRBJ1-1 gives the full variable domain: DGGITQSPKYLFRKEGQNVTLSCEQNLNHDAMYWYRQDPGQGLRLIYYSQIVNDFQKGDIAEGYSVSREKKESFPLTVTSAQKNPTAFYLCASSIATEAFFGQGTRLTVV.

This chain joins TRBV12-3 or TRBV12-4 and TRBJ1-1; D gene uncertain. The V gene lost 3 bases and the J gene lost 1 base, with 6 bases spanning the gap. The CDR3 runs 13 residues. CDR3: CASSFSQNTEAFF. Written as DNA, the CDR3 is TGTGCCAGCAGTTTTTCCCAGAACACTGAAGCTTTCTTT.

This chain uses TRBV7-2 with TRBJ1-4; TRBD1 aligns across 7 bases. Trimming at V came to 1 base and at J to 7 bases, leaving 6 bases not matched to a gene. This CDR3 comprises 15 residues. Looked up from germline, CDR1 is SGHTA and CDR2 is FQGNSA. CDR3: CASSLEDREGEKLFF. The CDR3 DNA reads TGTGCCAGCAGCTTAGAAGACAGGGAAGGTGAAAAACTGTTTTTT.

This clonotype was picked up a small number of times. V and J are TRBV6-5 and TRBJ1-1; D unresolved. Trimming took 4 bases from V and 3 from J, leaving 12 bases between them. Germline values: CDR1 MNHEY, CDR2 SVGAGI. This CDR3 region has 14 residues. CDR3 sequence reads: CASSWSPQDTEAFF. The CDR3 nucleotides are TGTGCCAGCAGTTGGTCACCCCAGGACACTGAAGCTTTCTTT.

The chain has TRBV2 and TRBJ1-1, with D uncertain. V lost 6 bases, J lost 0 bases, and 11 bases lay in between. Per the germline V gene, CDR1 is SNHLY and CDR2 is FYNNEI. This CDR3 has 14 amino acids. In nucleotides, the CDR3 is TGTGCCAGCAGCCCACAGAACATGAACACTGAAGCTTTCTTT. Translation gives CASSPQNMNTEAFF.